The next 21 T cell receptor beta chains were all read from a single sample in a study of blood T cell repertoires in COVID-19. Data came from immunoSEQ multiplex PCR; TCRdb stores just in-frame clones and leaves some out. This table has roughly 280,000 clones, about 90% appearing once. The source material was PBMCs or T cells enriched from blood (not recorded which). The source of these receptors is a woman aged 25 to 39 with acute COVID-19.

V and J are TRBV10-3 and TRBJ1-4; 8 nucleotides line up with TRBD1. Per germline, CDR1 ENHRY and CDR2 SYGVKD. Trimming cost V 7 bases and J 8 bases; bases outside gene matches: 6. The CDR3 sequence is 13 residues long. DNA of the CDR3: TGTGCCATCACGGACAGGGAAGACGAAAAACTGTTTTTT. Translation gives CAITDREDEKLFF.

The chain combines TRBV15 with TRBJ1-6; D gene ambiguous. CDR1 and CDR2 from the germline V gene are LNHNV and YYDKDF (reference sequence). The CDR3 covers 18 residues. Trimming removed 4 bases at V and 0 bases at J, with 16 bases between. CDR3 coding DNA: TGTGCCACCAGCAAACAGCGGACGTCGAGCTCCTATAATTCACCCCTCCACTTT. Translating it yields CATSKQRTSSSYNSPLHF.

The J gene is TRBJ2-7, the V gene TRBV27, with D maybe TRBD2 (6 bases). The germline gives CDR1 MNHEY, CDR2 SMNVEV (reference sequence). Between the trimmed V and J ends, which lost 4 bases and 2 bases, there was a span of 9 bases. This CDR3 region has 13 residues. The CDR3 bases are TGTGCCAGCAGTTCCCGCGGGACCTACGAGCAGTACTTC. Amino acid sequence: CASSSRGTYEQYF.

This clone was detected only a few times. The V gene is TRBV18, the J gene TRBJ2-7, with 10 positions matching TRBD2. CDR3 length: 15 amino acids. Germline CDR1 is KGHSH and CDR2 is LQKENI. After removal of 3 bases from V and 3 bases from J, the junction contained 5 bases not matched to a gene. The CDR3 coding sequence is TGTGCCAGCTCACCCCCGGGACTAGCGAACTACGAGCAGTACTTC. Its translation: CASSPPGLANYEQYF. Using reference TRBV18 and TRBJ2-7 for the parts outside the CDR3, the full variable domain is NAGVMQNPRHLVRRRGQEARLRCSPMKGHSHVYWYRQLPEEGLKFMVYLQKENIIDESGMPKERFSAEFPKEGPSILRIQQVVRGDSAAYFCASSPPGLANYEQYFGPGTRLTVT.

The gene calls are TRBV11-2 and TRBJ2-7; 8 bases line up with TRBD2. Germline assignment: CDR1 SGHAT and CDR2 FQNNGV. Trimming cost V 5 bases and J 4 bases; bases outside gene matches: 7. The CDR3 contains 14 residues. CDR3 sequence: CASSPRSSGYEQYF. Written as DNA, the CDR3 is TGTGCCAGCAGCCCGCGGTCTAGCGGGTACGAGCAGTACTTC.

The rearrangement joins TRBV27 to TRBJ1-4; 8 nucleotides match TRBD1. Germline V lookup: CDR1 MNHEY, CDR2 SMNVEV (reference sequence). The CDR3 totals 15 residues. V lost 5 bases and J lost 7; bases outside the gene matches: 9. CDR3 nucleotides: TGTGCCAGCAGTAGAAGTTCAGGGGGCCTTGAAAAACTGTTTTTT. Translated: CASSRSSGGLEKLFF.

This rearrangement joins TRBV5-5 to TRBJ2-7, with unresolved D. Trimming removed 4 bases from V and 2 bases from J, with 16 bases in between. The CDR3 extends over 15 amino acids. Germline CDR1 reads SGHKS; CDR2 reads YYEKEE (reference sequence). The CDR3 region is CASSVNPTVAYEQYF. The CDR3 nucleotides are TGTGCCAGCAGCGTCAATCCTACAGTAGCCTACGAGCAGTACTTC.

The chain joins TRBV18 to TRBJ1-1; D gene ambiguous. With 0 bases removed from V and 3 bases from J, the gap between germline ends came to 14 bases. Germline loops: CDR1 KGHSH, CDR2 LQKENI. The length of the CDR3 is 16 residues. The CDR3 bases are TGTGCCAGCTCACCACCGTCTCGGTATGTAGACACTGAAGCTTTCTTT. Translated: CASSPPSRYVDTEAFF.

The chain recombines TRBV11-2 with TRBJ2-7; maybe TRBD1 (6 bases). The V gene's germline CDR1 is SGHAT and CDR2 FQNNGV. The CDR3 extends over 15 amino acids. V lost 5 bases and J 1 base, leaving 15 bases between the germline ends. In nucleotides, the CDR3 is TGTGCCAGCAGCCACCCCCCAACAGGGTCCTACGAGCAGTACTTC. This sequence encodes CASSHPPTGSYEQYF.

The chain uses TRBV28 and TRBJ2-3, with 10 bases aligning to TRBD2. V was pared by 1 base and J by 9 bases, with 7 bases of the junction left unmatched. This CDR3 has 15 residues. CDR1 and CDR2 (germline): MDHEN, SYDVKM. The CDR3 DNA follows: TGTGCCAGCAGTTTATCTAGCGGGAGAGTTGAAACGCAGTATTTT. Translating it yields CASSLSSGRVETQYF.

The CDR3 DNA reads as TGTGCCAGCTCGTCCAGGGAGGTGAACACTGAAGCTTTCTTT. Translating it yields CASSSREVNTEAFF. This chain joins TRBV18 and TRBJ1-1; D might be TRBD1 (5 bases). The CDR3 runs 14 residues. V was cut by 6 bases and J by 0 bases, with 11 bases left in between. The germline V gene encodes CDR1 KGHSH and CDR2 LQKENI.

At least ten counts were recorded for this clone. V gene TRBV28 combines with J gene TRBJ1-2, with D perhaps TRBD1 (6 bases). The CDR3 runs to 17 residues. The V and J ends lost 5 bases and 0 bases respectively, with 19 bases between them. Germline V gives CDR1 MDHEN, CDR2 SYDVKM. The CDR3 DNA reads TGTGCCAGCAGTCCACTTTACGTGGGGGCAGCTAACTATGGCTACACCTTC. It codes for CASSPLYVGAANYGYTF.

The chain carries TRBV5-1 and TRBJ2-7, with 14 bases identical to TRBD2. The CDR3 spans 15 residues. Germline CDR1 and CDR2: SGHRS and YFSETQ. The ends lost 8 bases at V and 5 bases at J; junction bases unmatched: 9. As DNA, the CDR3 is TGCGCCAGTCGACTAGCGGGAGGGGAATGGGACGAGCAGTACTTC. Translating it yields CASRLAGGEWDEQYF.

V is TRBV27 and J is TRBJ2-3; D is unresolved. Germline CDR1 and CDR2: MNHEY and SMNVEV (reference sequence). Trimming stripped 3 bases from V and 0 bases from J, with 10 bases between. The CDR3 loop spans 15 amino acids. CDR3: CASSFSASSTDTQYF. Here the CDR3 DNA reads TGTGCCAGCAGTTTTTCCGCGTCTAGCACAGATACGCAGTATTTT.

This chain uses TRBV5-1 with TRBJ2-3, with D uncertain. The germline gives CDR1 SGHRS, CDR2 YFSETQ. This CDR3 region has 14 residues. Trimming stripped 2 bases from V and 2 bases from J, with 9 bases between. The CDR3 DNA is TGCGCCAGCAGCTTCGTCCCTCCCACAGATACGCAGTATTTT. Residues: CASSFVPPTDTQYF. Full variable domain (missing parts from reference TRBV5-1 and TRBJ2-3): KAGVTQTPRYLIKTRGQQVTLSCSPISGHRSVSWYQQTPGQGLQFLFEYFSETQRNKGNFPGRFSGRQFSNSRSEMNVSTLELGDSALYLCASSFVPPTDTQYFGPGTRLTVL.

The chain couples TRBV4-1 to TRBJ1-3, with 7 bases lining up with TRBD1. The V gene end was trimmed by 1 base and the J gene end by 0 bases; junction bases not matched to a gene: 18. Germline V CDR1 and CDR2: MGHRA, YSYEKL. The CDR3 has 21 amino acids. The CDR3 DNA reads TGCGCCAGCAGCCAAGTCCCCCCGGACAGGCGCCGAGGGATCTCTGGAAACACCATATATTTT. This translates into CASSQVPPDRRRGISGNTIYF.

The chain uses TRBV2 and TRBJ2-7; a weak D match, TRBD1 (5 bases). The CDR3 is made up of 12 amino acids. From germline, CDR1 is SNHLY and CDR2 FYNNEI. The germline V and J ends were trimmed by 8 bases and 2 bases, with 10 bases remaining between them. CDR3 amino acids: CASQRQTYEQYF. As DNA, the CDR3 is TGTGCCAGCCAGAGACAGACCTACGAGCAGTACTTC.

The CDR3 coding sequence is TGTGCCAGCCTAGCGGGAGGGCCGAGGAATGAGCAGTTCTTC. It encodes CASLAGGPRNEQFF. The chain is built from TRBV19 and TRBJ2-1, with TRBD2 matching 12 bases. Germline CDR1 is LNHDA and CDR2 is SQIVND (reference sequence). The CDR3 is 14 amino acids. Trimming cost V 9 bases and J 7 bases; bases outside gene matches: 7.

The V gene is TRBV7-9, the J gene TRBJ2-7; TRBD2 matches at 10 bases. J was trimmed by 6 bases and V by 4 bases; bases with no gene match: 6. This CDR3 comprises 14 residues. The V gene's germline CDR1 is SEHNR and CDR2 FQNEAQ (reference sequence). CDR3 nucleotides: TGTGCCAGCAGCTCTACTAGCGGGATAGGCGAGCAGTACTTC. It is translated as CASSSTSGIGEQYF.

The chain couples TRBV6-2 or TRBV6-3 to TRBJ1-1; possible D gene TRBD1, 5 bases. The CDR3 covers 14 residues. V was shortened by 2 bases and J by 2 bases, with 9 bases between the two germline ends. CDR1 MNHEY and CDR2 SVGEGT come from the germline V gene. This chain's CDR3 is CASSYGQGNTEAFF. CDR3 nucleotide sequence: TGTGCCAGCAGTTACGGCCAGGGTAACACTGAAGCTTTCTTT.

The CDR3 bases are TGCGCCAGCAGCTTGGCCCCGGGACTAGCGGGCATCACAGATACGCAGTATTTT. This encodes CASSLAPGLAGITDTQYF. The rearrangement links TRBV5-1 to TRBJ2-3; TRBD2 agrees at 12 bases. V trimming: 0 bases; J trimming: 2 bases; junction bases outside the gene matches: 7. The CDR3 loop spans 18 amino acids. Per germline, CDR1 SGHRS and CDR2 YFSETQ.